A single TCR beta chain is shown here with its context. Its target is not known. The data originate from a study of glioma-infiltrating T cells. Using RNA template, CDR3s of TCR alpha and beta were amplified with iRepertoire arm-PCR. Input was roughly 100-450 ng of tissue mRNA or PBMC total RNA. TCRdb re-derived calls from the multiplex PCR reads in MiXCR, one entry per CDR3 protein. The sample includes some 90,000 distinct CDR3 sequences, 40% seen only once; the top ten take 30% to 40%. Study-level results: Tissue and blood shared very few CDR3 sequences. Tissue-blood divergence was below expectation in non-neoplastic patients, above in gliomas.

Trimming shortened V by 6 bases and J by 6 bases, and 12 bases separated the two germline ends. CDR3 size: 12 residues. The germline V gene has CDR1 MDHEN and CDR2 SYDVKM. The sequence derives from a human donor with low-grade glioma or glioblastoma, undergoing nonglioma brain surgery, or in good health (not recorded which). The V call is TRBV28, the J call TRBJ2-7; maybe TRBD2 (5 bases). Sequenced: glioma tissue, nonneoplastic brain tissue, or PBMCs (not recorded which). The DNA for the CDR3 is TGTGCCAGCAGCGTCGGAGGTGCCGAGCAGTACTTC. Amino acid sequence: CASSVGGAEQYF.